This TCR beta chain appears in the sequencing data of a study of CD4 T cells in relation to SARS-CoV-2 and coronaviruses. The assay was immunoSEQ multiplex PCR, and TCRdb's table has in-frame clones only and misses some. The table lists 20,000 or so clones, 76% of them singletons. CD4+ T cells from unexposed donors were obtained before the COVID-19 pandemic (2011-2018). CD4+ T cells were isolated from the cells after about ten days of culture. Points on this clone: The antigen is undetermined.

The sequence was collected from a human donor in good health. Sequenced: CD4+ T cells from PBMCs, cultured in vitro.

The CDR3 sequence is CASSRTGTSGCRTGELFF. DNA for the CDR3: TGTGCCAGCAGTCGAACCGGGACTAGCGGCTGTCGCACCGGGGAGCTGTTTTTT. This sequence joins TRBV6-7 and TRBJ2-2, with TRBD2 matching 11 bases. TRBV6-7 carries the ORF label, with uncertain function. With V trimmed by 5 bases and J by 4 bases, 12 bases remained unmatched. This CDR3 region has 18 residues.